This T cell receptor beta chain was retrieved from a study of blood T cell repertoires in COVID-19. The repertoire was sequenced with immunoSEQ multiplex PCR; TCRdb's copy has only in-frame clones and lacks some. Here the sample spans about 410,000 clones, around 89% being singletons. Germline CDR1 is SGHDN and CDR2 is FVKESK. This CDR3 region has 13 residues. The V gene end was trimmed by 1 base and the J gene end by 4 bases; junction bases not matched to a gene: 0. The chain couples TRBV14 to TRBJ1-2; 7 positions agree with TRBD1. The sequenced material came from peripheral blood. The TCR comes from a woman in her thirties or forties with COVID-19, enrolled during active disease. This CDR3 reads CASSQGQGYGYTF. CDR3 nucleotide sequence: TGTGCCAGCAGCCAAGGACAGGGCTATGGCTACACCTTC.